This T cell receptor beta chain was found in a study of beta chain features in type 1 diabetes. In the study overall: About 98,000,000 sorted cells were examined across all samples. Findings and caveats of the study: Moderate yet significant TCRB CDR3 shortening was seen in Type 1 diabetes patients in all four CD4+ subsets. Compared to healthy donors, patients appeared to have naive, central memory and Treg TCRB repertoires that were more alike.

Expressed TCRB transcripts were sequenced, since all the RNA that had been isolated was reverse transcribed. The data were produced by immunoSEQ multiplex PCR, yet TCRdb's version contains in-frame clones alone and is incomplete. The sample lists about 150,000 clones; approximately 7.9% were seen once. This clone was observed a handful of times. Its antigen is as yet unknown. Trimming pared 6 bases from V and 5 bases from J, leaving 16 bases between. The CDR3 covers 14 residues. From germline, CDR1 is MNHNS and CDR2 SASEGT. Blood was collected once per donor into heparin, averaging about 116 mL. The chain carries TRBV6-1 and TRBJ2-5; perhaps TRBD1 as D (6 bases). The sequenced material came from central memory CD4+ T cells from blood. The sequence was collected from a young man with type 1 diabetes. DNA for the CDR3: TGTGCCAGCAGGCCAGGGGCCACAAGGGAGACCCAGTACTTC. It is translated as CASRPGATRETQYF.